This entry features one T cell receptor (beta chain) sequence. The sample holds other DNA sequences that translate to the same CDR3. This entry is derived from a study of shared clonotypes between healthy human individuals. Study-level information: The people who gave samples were two women and a few men aged 18 to 49. Plates per donor: three CD4 naive, three CD4 memory, two CD8 naive, one CD8 memory.

Negatively enriched CD4+ T cells were divided by CD45RA into naive and memory. Trimming took 0 bases from V and 2 from J, leaving 3 bases between them. Germline loops: CDR1 SGHRS, CDR2 YFSETQ. This CDR3 region has 14 residues. Over several immunoSEQ plates, each subset's genomic DNA was distributed in even portions. Measured with immunoSEQ multiplex PCR; TCRdb has only the in-frame clones, and not every one. The sample contains 2.3 million or so clones, more than 80% of which appear only once. The rearrangement links TRBV5-1 to TRBJ2-6; no definite D call. The sequenced sample consisted of naive CD4+ T cells from PBMCs. The subset is: CD45RA+ positively selected. The TCR sequence derives from a man aged 18 to 29 in good health. Some clones in this sample may be carry-over from other donors' samples. CDR3 region: CASSLVPGANVLTF. The CDR3 DNA reads as TGCGCCAGCAGCTTGGTTCCTGGGGCCAACGTCCTGACTTTC.